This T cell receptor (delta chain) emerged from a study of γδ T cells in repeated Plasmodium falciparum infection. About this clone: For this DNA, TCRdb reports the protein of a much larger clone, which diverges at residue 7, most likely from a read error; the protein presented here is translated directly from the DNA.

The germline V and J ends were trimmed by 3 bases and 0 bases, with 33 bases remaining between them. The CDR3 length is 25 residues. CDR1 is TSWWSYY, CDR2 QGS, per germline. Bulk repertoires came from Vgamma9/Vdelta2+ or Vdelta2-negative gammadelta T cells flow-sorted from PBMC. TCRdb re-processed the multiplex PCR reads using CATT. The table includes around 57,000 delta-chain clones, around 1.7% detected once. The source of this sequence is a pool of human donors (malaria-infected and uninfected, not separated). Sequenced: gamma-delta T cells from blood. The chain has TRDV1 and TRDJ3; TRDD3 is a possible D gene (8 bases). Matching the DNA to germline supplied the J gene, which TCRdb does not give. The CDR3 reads CALGDPVFLQGDNRADSWDTRQMFF. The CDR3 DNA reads TGTGCTCTTGGGGATCCAGTTTTCCTACAGGGGGATAACCGTGCGGACTCCTGGGACACCCGACAGATGTTTTTC.